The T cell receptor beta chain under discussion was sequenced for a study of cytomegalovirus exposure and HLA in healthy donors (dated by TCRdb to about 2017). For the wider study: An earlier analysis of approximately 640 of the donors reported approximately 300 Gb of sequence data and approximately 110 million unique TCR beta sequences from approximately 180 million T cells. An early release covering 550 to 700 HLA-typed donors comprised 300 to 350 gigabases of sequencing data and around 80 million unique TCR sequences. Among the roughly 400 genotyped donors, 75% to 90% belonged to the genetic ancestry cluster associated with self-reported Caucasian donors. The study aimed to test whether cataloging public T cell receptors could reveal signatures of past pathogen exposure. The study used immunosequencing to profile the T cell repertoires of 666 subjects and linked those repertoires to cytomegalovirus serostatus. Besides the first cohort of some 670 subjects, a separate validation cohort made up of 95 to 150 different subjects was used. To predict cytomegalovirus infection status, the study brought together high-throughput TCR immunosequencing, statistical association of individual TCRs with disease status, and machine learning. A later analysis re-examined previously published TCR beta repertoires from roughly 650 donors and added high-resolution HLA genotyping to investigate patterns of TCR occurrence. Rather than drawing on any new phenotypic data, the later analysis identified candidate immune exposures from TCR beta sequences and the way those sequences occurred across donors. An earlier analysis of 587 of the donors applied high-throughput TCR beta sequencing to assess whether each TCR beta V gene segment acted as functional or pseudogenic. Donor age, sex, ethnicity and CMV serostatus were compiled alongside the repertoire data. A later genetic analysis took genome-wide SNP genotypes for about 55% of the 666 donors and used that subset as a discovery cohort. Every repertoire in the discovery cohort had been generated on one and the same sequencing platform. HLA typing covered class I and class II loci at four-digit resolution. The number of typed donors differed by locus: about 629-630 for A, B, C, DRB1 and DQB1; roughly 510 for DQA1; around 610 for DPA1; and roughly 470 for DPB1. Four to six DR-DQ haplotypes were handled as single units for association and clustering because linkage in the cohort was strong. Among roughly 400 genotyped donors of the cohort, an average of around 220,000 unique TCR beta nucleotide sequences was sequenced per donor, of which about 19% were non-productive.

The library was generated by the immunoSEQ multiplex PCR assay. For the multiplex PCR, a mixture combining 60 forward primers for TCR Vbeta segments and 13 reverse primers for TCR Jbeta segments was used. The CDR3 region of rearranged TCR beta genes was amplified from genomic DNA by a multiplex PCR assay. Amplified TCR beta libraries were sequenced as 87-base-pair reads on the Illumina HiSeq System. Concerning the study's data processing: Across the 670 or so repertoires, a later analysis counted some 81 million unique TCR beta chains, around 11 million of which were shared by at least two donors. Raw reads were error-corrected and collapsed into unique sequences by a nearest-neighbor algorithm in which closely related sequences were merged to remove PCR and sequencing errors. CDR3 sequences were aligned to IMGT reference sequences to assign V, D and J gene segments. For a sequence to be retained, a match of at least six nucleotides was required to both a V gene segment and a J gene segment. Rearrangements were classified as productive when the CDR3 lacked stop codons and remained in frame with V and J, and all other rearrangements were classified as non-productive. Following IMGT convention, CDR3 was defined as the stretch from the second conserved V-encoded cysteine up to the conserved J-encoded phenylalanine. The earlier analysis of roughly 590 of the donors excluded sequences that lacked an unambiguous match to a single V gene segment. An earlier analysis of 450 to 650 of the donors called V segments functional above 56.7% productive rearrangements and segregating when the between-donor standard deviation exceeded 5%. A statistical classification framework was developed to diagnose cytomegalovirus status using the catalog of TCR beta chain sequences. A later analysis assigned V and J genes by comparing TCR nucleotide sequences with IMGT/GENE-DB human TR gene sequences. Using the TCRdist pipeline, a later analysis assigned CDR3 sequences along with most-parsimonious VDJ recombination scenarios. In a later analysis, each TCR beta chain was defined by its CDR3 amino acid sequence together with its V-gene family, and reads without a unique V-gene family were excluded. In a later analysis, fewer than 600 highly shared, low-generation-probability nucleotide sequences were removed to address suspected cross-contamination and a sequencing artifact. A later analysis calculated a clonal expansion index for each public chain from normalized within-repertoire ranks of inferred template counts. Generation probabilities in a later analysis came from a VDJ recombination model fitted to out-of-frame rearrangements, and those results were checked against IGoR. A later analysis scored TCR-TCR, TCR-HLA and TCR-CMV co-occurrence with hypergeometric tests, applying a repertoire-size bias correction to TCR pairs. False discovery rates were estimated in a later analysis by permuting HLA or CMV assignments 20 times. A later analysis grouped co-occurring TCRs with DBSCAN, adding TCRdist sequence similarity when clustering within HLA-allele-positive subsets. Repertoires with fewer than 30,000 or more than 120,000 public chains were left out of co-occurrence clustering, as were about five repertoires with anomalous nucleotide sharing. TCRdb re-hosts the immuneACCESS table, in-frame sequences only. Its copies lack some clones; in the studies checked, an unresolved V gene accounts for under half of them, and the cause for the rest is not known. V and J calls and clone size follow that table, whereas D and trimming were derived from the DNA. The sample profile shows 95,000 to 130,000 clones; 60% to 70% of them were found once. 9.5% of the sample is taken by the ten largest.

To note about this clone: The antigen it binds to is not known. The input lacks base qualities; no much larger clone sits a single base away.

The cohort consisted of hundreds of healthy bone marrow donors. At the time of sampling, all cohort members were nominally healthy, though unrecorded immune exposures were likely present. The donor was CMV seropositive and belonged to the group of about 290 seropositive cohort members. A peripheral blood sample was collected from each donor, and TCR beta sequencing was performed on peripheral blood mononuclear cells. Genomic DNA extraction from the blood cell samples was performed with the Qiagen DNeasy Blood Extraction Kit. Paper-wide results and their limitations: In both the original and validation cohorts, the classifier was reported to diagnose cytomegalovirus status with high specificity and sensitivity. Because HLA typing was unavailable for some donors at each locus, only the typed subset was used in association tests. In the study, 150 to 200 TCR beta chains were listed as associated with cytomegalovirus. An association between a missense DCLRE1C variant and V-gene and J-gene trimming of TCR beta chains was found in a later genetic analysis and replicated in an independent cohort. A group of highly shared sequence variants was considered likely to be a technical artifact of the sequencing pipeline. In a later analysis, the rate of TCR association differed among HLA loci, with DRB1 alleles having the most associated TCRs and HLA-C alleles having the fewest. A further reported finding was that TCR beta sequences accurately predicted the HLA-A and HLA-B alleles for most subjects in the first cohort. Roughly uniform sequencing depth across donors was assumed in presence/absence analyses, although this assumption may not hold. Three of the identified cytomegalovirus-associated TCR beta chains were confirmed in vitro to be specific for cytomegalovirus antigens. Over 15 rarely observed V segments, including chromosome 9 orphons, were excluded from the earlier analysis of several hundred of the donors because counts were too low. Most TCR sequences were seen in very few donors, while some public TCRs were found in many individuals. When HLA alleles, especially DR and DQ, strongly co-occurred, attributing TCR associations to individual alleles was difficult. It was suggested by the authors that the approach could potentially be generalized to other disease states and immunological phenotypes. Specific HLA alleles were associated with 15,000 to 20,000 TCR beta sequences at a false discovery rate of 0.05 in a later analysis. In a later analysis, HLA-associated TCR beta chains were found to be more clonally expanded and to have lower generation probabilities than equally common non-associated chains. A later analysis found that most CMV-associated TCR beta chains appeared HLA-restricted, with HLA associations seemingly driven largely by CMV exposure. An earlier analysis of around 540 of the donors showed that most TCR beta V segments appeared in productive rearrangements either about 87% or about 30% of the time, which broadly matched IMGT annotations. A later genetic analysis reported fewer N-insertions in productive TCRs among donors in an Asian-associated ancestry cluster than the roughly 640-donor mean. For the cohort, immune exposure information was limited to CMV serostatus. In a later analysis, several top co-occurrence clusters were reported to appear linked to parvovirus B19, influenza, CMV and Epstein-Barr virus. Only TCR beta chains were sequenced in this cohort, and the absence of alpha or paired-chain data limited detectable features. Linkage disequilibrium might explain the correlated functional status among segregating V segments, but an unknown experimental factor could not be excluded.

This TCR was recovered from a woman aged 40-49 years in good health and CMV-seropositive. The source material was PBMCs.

The CDR3 reads CASSFLGPRNEQFF. The nucleotide sequence is given as TGTGCCAGCAGTTTCTTGGGCCCCCGCAATGAGCAGTTCTTC. The chain is assembled from TRBV27 and TRBJ2-1; a confident D gene designation cannot be given. From a lookup of the germline V gene (reference sequence), CDR1 and CDR2 are MNHEY and SMNVEV. A distance of 12 bases separates the germline ends of V and J, which lose 3 bases and 6 bases respectively. From the cysteine up to the phenylalanine, the CDR3 has a length of 14 residues. Just the 42-base CDR3 DNA is kept, in frame starting at base 1.